The 9 T cell receptor beta chains below come from one sample, sequenced in a study of blood T cell repertoires in COVID-19. Here immunoSEQ multiplex PCR was the method, and the copy in TCRdb shows in-frame clones only, minus some. The table records 130,000 to 150,000 clones, around 83% of them present only once. Sequencing input: peripheral blood. These receptors were taken from a man aged 60 to 75 with active or convalescent COVID-19.

The chain has TRBV7-2 and TRBJ2-7; D may be TRBD1 (5 bases). V was trimmed by 2 bases and J by 1 base, leaving 12 bases between them. CDR1 and CDR2 from the germline V gene are SGHTA and FQGNSA. The CDR3 sequence is 15 residues long. The CDR3 DNA sequence: TGTGCCAGCAGCTTAAGACAGTCTTATTCCTACGAGCAGTACTTC. The encoded protein is CASSLRQSYSYEQYF.

The genes are TRBV30 and TRBJ2-5; D possibly corresponds to TRBD2 (7 bases). The germline V and J ends were trimmed by 4 bases and 1 base, with 13 bases remaining between them. The CDR3 extends over 14 amino acids. Germline V gene data show CDR1 as GTSNPN and CDR2 as SVGIG (reference sequence). CDR3 nucleotide sequence: TGTGCCTGGACCCTAGGGGGGGGCCAAGAGACCCAGTACTTC. Residues: CAWTLGGGQETQYF.

This chain uses TRBV2 with TRBJ1-1; no firm D call. V was trimmed by 7 bases and J by 0 bases, leaving 12 bases between them. Germline lookup yields CDR1 SNHLY and CDR2 FYNNEI. The CDR3 is 14 residues long. This CDR3 is CASIWNSLNTEAFF. Written as DNA, the CDR3 is TGTGCCAGCATTTGGAACAGCTTGAACACTGAAGCTTTCTTT.

V and J are TRBV12-3 or TRBV12-4 and TRBJ1-2; D is unresolved. V was trimmed by 1 base and J by 2 bases, leaving 5 bases between them. The CDR3 runs 13 residues. The CDR3 nucleotides are TGTGCCAGCAGTTTAGGCGGAAACTATGGCTACACCTTC. This codes for CASSLGGNYGYTF.

The rearrangement joins TRBV6-6 to TRBJ1-2, with 7 bases fitting TRBD1. After removal of 5 bases from V and 5 bases from J, the junction contained 11 bases not matched to a gene. This CDR3 region has 15 residues. Germline V gene sequence: CDR1 MNHNY, CDR2 SVGAGI (reference sequence). CDR3 DNA sequence: TGTGCCAGCAGTCAAACCGGACAGGCCCTATATGGCTACACCTTC. It specifies CASSQTGQALYGYTF.

The chain joins TRBV6-5 to TRBJ2-1; 7 nucleotides agree with TRBD1. Germline V gene data show CDR1 as MNHEY and CDR2 as SVGAGI. The CDR3 extends over 15 amino acids. Trimming took 2 bases from V and 6 from J; bases not matched to a gene: 7. CDR3 residues: CASSYKQGRRNEQFF. CDR3 DNA sequence: TGTGCCAGCAGTTACAAACAGGGGCGACGCAATGAGCAGTTCTTC.

Here the CDR3 DNA reads TGTGCCAGCAGCTTAGCTCCTCCCGGGACAGCGAACACCGGGGAGCTGTTTTTT. Its protein is CASSLAPPGTANTGELFF. The chain uses TRBV11-2 and TRBJ2-2; 7 bases map to TRBD1. V was pared by 1 base and J by 0 bases, with 8 bases of the junction left unmatched. Germline CDR1 reads SGHAT; CDR2 reads FQNNGV. The CDR3 consists of 18 residues. The full variable domain, in which reference TRBV11-2 and TRBJ2-2 provide the parts outside the CDR3, is EAGVAQSPRYKIIEKRQSVAFWCNPISGHATLYWYQQILGQGPKLLIQFQNNGVVDDSQLPKDRFSAERLKGVDSTLKIQPAKLEDSAVYLCASSLAPPGTANTGELFFGEGSRLTVL.

The gene calls are TRBV4-2 and TRBJ2-2; D may be TRBD2 (5 bases). The CDR3 totals 16 residues. Trimming removed 5 bases at V and 7 bases at J, with 20 bases between. Germline-derived CDR1 and CDR2 are LGHNA and YNFKEQ. As DNA, the CDR3 is TGTGCCAGCAGCTCAGGCAACGGGGAATCGGGCGGGGAGCTGTTTTTT. Translation gives CASSSGNGESGGELFF.

The chain couples TRBV5-5 to TRBJ1-2; TRBD1 agrees at 8 bases. The germline CDR1 and CDR2 sequences are SGHKS and YYEKEE (reference sequence). Germline trimming cut 4 bases from V and 4 bases from J; bases unmatched to any gene: 9. There are 15 residues in the CDR3. The CDR3 nucleotides are TGTGCCAGCAGCACTGGGACAGGAGAGGCCTATGGCTACACCTTC. Translated: CASSTGTGEAYGYTF. Variable domain in full (rest from reference TRBV5-5 and TRBJ1-2): DAGVTQSPTHLIKTRGQQVTLRCSPISGHKSVSWYQQVLGQGPQFIFQYYEKEERGRGNFPDRFSARQFPNYSSELNVNALLLGDSALYLCASSTGTGEAYGYTFGSGTRLTVV.